This T cell receptor (beta chain) was captured in a study of CD8+CD57+ T cells in acquired aplastic anemia. Study summary: Sorted CD4+ plus CD8+ cells gave DNA averaging about 3.2 ug. Study observations and caveats: The study found no significant CD8+ Simpson's diversity difference between patients and controls.

This clonotype has at least ten counts. What it binds is not known. Germline CDR1 is MNHNY and CDR2 is SVGAGI (reference sequence). With 6 bases removed from V and 7 bases from J, the gap between germline ends came to 13 bases. This CDR3 has 14 residues. Template material for TCR beta VDJ and CDR3 profiling consisted of genomic DNA. One entry per CDR3 protein results from TCRdb running MiXCR on the reads. The table records about 200,000 distinct CDR3 sequences, roughly 50% of them present only once. Patients selected for sequencing had displayed CD8+CD57+ cell expansion by flow cytometry. Blood sampling was performed on the patients, and none of them had received therapy by then.

The sequence was collected from a human donor with aplastic anemia. Material for sequencing was sorted CD4+, CD8+, or CD8+CD57+ T cells (not recorded which) from PBMCs. J is TRBJ1-6 and V is TRBV6-6, with D maybe TRBD1 (5 bases). The CDR3 nucleotides read TGTGCCAGCAGAAACCAGGGACGCAATTCACCCCTCCACTTT. Translated: CASRNQGRNSPLHF.